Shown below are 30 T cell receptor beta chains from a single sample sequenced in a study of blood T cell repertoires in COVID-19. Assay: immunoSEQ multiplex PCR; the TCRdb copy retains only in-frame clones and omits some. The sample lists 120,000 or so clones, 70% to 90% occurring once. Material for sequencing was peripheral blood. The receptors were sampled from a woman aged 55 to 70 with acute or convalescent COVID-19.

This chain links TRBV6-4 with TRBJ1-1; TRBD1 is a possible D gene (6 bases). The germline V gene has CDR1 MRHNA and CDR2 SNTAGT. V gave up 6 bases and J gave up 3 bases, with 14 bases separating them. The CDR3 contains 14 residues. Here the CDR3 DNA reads TGTGCCAGCAGGGGTGAAGGGACATACACTGAAGCTTTCTTT. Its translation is CASRGEGTYTEAFF.

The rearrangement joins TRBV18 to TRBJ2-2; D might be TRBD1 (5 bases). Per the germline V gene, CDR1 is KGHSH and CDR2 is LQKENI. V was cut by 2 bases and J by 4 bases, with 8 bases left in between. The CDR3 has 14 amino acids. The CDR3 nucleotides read TGTGCCAGCTCACCAAACCAGGGCACCGGGGAGCTGTTTTTT. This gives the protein CASSPNQGTGELFF.

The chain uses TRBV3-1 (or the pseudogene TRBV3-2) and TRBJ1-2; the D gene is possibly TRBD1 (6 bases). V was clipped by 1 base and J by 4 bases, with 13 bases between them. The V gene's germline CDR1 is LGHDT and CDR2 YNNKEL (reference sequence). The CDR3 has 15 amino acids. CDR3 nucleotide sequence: TGTGCCAGCAGCCAAGTTAAGGGGGTGAGCTATGGCTACACCTTC. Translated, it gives CASSQVKGVSYGYTF.

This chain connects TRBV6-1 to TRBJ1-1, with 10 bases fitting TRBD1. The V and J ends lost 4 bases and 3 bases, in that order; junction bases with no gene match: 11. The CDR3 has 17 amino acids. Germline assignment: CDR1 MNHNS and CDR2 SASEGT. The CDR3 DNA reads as TGTGCCAGCAGTGCCGCCGGGACAGGGGCCGAGGACACTGAAGCTTTCTTT. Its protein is CASSAAGTGAEDTEAFF.

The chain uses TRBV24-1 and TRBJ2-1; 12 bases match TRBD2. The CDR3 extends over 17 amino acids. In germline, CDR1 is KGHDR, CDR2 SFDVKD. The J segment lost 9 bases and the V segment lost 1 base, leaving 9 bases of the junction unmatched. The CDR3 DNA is TGTGCCACCAGTGATTTTAGGACTAGCGGGAACCTCGGTGAGCAGTTCTTC. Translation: CATSDFRTSGNLGEQFF.

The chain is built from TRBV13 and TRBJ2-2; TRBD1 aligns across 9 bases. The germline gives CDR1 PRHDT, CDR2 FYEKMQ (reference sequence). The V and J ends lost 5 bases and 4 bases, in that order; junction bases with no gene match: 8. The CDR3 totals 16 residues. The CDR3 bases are TGTGCCAGCAGCCCGCCACAGGGGGCAGGCACCGGGGAGCTGTTTTTT. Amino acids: CASSPPQGAGTGELFF.

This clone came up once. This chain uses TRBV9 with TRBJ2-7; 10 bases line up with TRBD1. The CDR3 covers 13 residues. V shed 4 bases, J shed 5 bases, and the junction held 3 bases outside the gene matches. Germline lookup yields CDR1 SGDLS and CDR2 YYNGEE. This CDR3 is CASSRDRGHEQYF. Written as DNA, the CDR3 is TGTGCCAGCAGCCGGGACAGGGGCCACGAGCAGTACTTC. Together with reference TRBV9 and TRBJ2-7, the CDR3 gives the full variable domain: DSGVTQTPKHLITATGQRVTLRCSPRSGDLSVYWYQQSLDQGLQFLIQYYNGEERAKGNILERFSAQQFPDLHSELNLSSLELGDSALYFCASSRDRGHEQYFGPGTRLTVT.

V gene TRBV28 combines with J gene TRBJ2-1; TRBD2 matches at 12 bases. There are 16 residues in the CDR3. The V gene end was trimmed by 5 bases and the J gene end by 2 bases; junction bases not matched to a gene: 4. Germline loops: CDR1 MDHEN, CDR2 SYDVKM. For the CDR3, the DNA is TGTGCCAGCAGTCTGACTAGCGGGGGAACCTACAATGAGCAGTTCTTC. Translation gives CASSLTSGGTYNEQFF.

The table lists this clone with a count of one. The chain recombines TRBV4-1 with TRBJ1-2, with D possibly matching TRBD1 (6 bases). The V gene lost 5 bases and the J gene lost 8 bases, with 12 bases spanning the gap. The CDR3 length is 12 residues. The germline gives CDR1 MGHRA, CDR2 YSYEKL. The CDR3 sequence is CASSVRGDGYTF. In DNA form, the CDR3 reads TGCGCCAGCAGCGTCAGGGGAGACGGCTACACCTTC.

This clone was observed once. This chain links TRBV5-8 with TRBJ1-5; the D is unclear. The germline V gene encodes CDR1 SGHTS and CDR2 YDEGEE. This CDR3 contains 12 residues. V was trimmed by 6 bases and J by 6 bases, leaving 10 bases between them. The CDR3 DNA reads TGTGCCAGCACGTGGTCCAGTCAGCCCCAGCATTTT. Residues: CASTWSSQPQHF.

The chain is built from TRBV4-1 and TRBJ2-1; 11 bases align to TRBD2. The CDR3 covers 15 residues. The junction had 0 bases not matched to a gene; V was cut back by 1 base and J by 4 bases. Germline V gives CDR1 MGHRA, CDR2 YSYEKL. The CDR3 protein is CASSQGLAGYNEQFF. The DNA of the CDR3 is TGCGCCAGCAGCCAAGGACTAGCGGGATACAATGAGCAGTTCTTC.

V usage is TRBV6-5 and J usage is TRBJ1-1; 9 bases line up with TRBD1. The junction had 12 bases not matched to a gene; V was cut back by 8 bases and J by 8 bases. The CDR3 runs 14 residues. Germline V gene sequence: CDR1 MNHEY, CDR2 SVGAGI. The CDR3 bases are TGTGCCAGCCGCTATGCCAGGGACAGGGAGGAAGCTTTCTTT. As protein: CASRYARDREEAFF.

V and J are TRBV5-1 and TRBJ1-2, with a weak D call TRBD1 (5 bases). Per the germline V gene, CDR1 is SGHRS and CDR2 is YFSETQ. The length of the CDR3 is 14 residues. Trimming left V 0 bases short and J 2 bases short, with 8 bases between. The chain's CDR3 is CASSLVAGNYGYTF. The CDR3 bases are TGCGCCAGCAGCTTGGTGGCAGGGAACTATGGCTACACCTTC.

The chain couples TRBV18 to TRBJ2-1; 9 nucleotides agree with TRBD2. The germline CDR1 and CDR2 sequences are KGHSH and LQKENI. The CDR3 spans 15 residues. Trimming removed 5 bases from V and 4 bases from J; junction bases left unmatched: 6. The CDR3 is CASSFSGSRYNEQFF. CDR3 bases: TGTGCCAGCTCATTTAGCGGGAGTCGGTACAATGAGCAGTTCTTC.

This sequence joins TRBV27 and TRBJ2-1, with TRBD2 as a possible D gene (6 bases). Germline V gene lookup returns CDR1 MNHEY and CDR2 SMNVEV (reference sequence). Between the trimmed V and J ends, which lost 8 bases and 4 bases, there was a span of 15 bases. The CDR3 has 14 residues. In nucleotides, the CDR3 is TGTGCCAGCGCTCGGGACTTCCAGTACAATGAGCAGTTCTTC. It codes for CASARDFQYNEQFF.

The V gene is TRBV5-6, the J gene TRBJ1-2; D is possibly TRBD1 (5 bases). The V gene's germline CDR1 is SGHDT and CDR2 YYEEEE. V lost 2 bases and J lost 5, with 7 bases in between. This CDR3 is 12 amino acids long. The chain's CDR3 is CASSFRDYGYTF. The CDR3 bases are TGTGCCAGCAGCTTCAGGGATTATGGCTACACCTTC.

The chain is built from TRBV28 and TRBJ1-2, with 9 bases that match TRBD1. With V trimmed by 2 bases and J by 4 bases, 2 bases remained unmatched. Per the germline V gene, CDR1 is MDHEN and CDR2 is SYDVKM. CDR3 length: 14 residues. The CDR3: CASSLTGGSYGYTF. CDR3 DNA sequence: TGTGCCAGCAGTTTAACAGGGGGCAGCTATGGCTACACCTTC.

The CDR3 region is CASSSGTAGEAFF. CDR3 bases: TGTGCCAGCAGCTCGGGGACAGCTGGAGAAGCTTTCTTT. The chain recombines TRBV7-3 with TRBJ1-1, with 7 bases aligning to TRBD1. The V gene end was trimmed by 4 bases and the J gene end by 8 bases; junction bases not matched to a gene: 7. The CDR3 contains 13 residues. Germline assignment: CDR1 SGHTA and CDR2 FQGTGA.

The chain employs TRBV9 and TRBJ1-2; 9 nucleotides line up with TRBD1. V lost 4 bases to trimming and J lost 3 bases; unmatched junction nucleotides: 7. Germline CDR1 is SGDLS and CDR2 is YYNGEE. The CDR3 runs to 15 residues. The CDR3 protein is CASSTPGQGDYGYTF. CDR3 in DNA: TGTGCCAGCAGCACCCCGGGACAGGGTGACTATGGCTACACCTTC. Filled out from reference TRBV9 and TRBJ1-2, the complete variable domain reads DSGVTQTPKHLITATGQRVTLRCSPRSGDLSVYWYQQSLDQGLQFLIQYYNGEERAKGNILERFSAQQFPDLHSELNLSSLELGDSALYFCASSTPGQGDYGYTFGSGTRLTVV.

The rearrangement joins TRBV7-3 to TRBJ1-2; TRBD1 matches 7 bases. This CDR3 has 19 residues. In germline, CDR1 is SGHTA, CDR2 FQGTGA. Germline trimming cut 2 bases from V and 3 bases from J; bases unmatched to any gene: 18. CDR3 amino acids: CASSLFPQLRQGSDYGYTF. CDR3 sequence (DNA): TGTGCCAGCAGCTTATTCCCGCAACTACGACAGGGTTCGGACTATGGCTACACCTTC.

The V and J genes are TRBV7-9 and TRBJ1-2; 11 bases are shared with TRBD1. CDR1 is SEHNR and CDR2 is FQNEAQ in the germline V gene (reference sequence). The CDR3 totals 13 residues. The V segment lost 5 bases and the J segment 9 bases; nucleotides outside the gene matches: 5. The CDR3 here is CASSMGQGVRYTF. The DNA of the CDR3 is TGTGCCAGCAGCATGGGACAGGGGGTACGCTACACCTTC. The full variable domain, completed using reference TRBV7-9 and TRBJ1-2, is DTGVSQNPRHKITKRGQNVTFRCDPISEHNRLYWYRQTLGQGPEFLTYFQNEAQLEKSRLLSDRFSAERPKGSFSTLEIQRTEQGDSAMYLCASSMGQGVRYTFGSGTRLTVV.

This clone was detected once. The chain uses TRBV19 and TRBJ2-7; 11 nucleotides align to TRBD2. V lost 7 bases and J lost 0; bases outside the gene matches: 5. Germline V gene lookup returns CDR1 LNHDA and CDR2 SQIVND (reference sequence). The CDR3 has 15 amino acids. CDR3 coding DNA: TGTGCCAGTACCATCGGGACTAGCGGCTCCTACGAGCAGTACTTC. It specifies CASTIGTSGSYEQYF.

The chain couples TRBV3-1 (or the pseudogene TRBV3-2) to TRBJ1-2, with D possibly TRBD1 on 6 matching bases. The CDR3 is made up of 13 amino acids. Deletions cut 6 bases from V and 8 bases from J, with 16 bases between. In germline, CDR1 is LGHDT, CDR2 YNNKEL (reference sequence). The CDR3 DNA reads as TGTGCCAGCAGACAGAGCAGGGGTCGGGGCTACACCTTC. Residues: CASRQSRGRGYTF.

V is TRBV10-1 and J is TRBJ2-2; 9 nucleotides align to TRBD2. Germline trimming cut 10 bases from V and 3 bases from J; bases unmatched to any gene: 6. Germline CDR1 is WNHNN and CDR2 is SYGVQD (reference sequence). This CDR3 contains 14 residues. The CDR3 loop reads CATSAGGHTGELFF. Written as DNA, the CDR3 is TGCGCCACCTCGGCGGGGGGGCACACCGGGGAGCTGTTTTTT.

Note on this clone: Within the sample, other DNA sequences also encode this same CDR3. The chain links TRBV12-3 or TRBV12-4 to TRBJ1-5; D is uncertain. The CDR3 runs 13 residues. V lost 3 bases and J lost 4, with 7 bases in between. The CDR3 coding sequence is TGTGCCAGCAGTTTGACGGGGAATCAGCCCCAGCATTTT. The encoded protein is CASSLTGNQPQHF.

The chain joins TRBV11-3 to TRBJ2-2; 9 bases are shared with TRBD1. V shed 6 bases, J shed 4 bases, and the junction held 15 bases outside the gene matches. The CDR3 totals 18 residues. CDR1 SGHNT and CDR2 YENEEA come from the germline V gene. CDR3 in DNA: TGTGCCAGCAGTTTCGACAGGGGGTCAATCGAATTCACCGGGGAGCTGTTTTTT. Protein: CASSFDRGSIEFTGELFF.

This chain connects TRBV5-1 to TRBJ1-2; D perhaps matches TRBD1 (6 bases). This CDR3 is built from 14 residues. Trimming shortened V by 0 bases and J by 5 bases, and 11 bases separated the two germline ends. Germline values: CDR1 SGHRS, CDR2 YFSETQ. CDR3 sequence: CASSLDRVLYGYTF. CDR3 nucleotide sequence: TGCGCCAGCAGCTTGGACAGGGTCTTATATGGCTACACCTTC.

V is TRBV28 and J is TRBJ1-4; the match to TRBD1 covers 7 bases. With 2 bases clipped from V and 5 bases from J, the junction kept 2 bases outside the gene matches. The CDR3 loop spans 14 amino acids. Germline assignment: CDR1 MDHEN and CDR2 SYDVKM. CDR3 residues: CASSLNRGNEKLFF. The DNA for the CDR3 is TGTGCCAGCAGTTTAAACAGGGGCAATGAAAAACTGTTTTTT. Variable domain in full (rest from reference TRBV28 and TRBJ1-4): DVKVTQSSRYLVKRTGEKVFLECVQDMDHENMFWYRQDPGLGLRLIYFSYDVKMKEKGDIPEGYSVSREKKERFSLILESASTNQTSMYLCASSLNRGNEKLFFGSGTQLSVL.

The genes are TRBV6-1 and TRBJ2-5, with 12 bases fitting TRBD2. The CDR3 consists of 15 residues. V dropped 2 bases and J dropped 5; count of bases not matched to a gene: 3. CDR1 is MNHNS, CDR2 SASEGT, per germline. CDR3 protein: CASSEKLAGGETQYF. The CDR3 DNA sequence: TGTGCCAGCAGTGAAAAACTAGCGGGAGGCGAGACCCAGTACTTC.

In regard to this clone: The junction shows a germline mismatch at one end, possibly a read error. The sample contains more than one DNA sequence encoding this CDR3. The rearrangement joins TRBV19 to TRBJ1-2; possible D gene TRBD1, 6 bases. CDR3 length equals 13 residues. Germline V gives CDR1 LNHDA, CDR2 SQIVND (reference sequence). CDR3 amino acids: CASTLGGAGGYTF. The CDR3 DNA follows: TGCGCCAGTACCCTTGGGGGGGCAGGAGGCTACACCTTC.